The next 13 T cell receptor beta chains were all read from a single sample in a study of blood T cell repertoires in COVID-19. Data came from immunoSEQ multiplex PCR; TCRdb stores just in-frame clones and leaves some out. The data hold tens of thousands of clones, with approximately 88% observed a single time. The specimen sequenced was peripheral blood. All receptors derive from a man aged 45 to 65 with active COVID-19.

The rearrangement uses TRBV19 and TRBJ2-1; no clear D. CDR3 length equals 14 residues. Germline V gene lookup returns CDR1 LNHDA and CDR2 SQIVND (reference sequence). The ends were cut back, 2 bases at V and 9 bases at J, with 14 bases in the middle. CDR3 coding DNA: TGTGCCAGTAGTATATACATAAGCTCGGGTGAGCAGTTCTTC. Encoded protein: CASSIYISSGEQFF. Full variable domain (outside the CDR3, taken from reference TRBV19 and TRBJ2-1): DGGITQSPKYLFRKEGQNVTLSCEQNLNHDAMYWYRQDPGQGLRLIYYSQIVNDFQKGDIAEGYSVSREKKESFPLTVTSAQKNPTAFYLCASSIYISSGEQFFGPGTRLTVL.

The CDR3 loop is CASSAWGLEANEQFF. As DNA, the CDR3 is TGTGCCAGCAGCGCTTGGGGACTAGAGGCGAATGAGCAGTTCTTC. V usage is TRBV9 and J usage is TRBJ2-1; 8 bases match TRBD2. The CDR3 has 15 amino acids. The junction had 9 bases not matched to a gene; V was cut back by 3 bases and J by 7 bases. Germline loops: CDR1 SGDLS, CDR2 YYNGEE.

The rearrangement uses TRBV28 and TRBJ2-2; tentative D call: TRBD2 (5 bases). The CDR3 has 15 residues. V dropped 8 bases and J dropped 1 base, with 14 bases sitting between them. CDR1 is MDHEN and CDR2 is SYDVKM in the germline V gene. This chain's CDR3 is CASALRVQNTGELFF. In DNA, the CDR3 is TGTGCCAGCGCCTTGCGGGTACAGAACACCGGGGAGCTGTTTTTT.

V gene TRBV27 combines with J gene TRBJ1-1; 7 bases fit TRBD1. The CDR3 length is 14 residues. With V trimmed by 7 bases and J by 5 bases, 10 bases remained unmatched. Germline loops: CDR1 MNHEY, CDR2 SMNVEV (reference sequence). The CDR3 sequence: CASTDTGVFTEAFF. In DNA, the CDR3 is TGTGCCAGCACAGATACAGGGGTATTTACTGAAGCTTTCTTT.

V and J are TRBV12-3 or TRBV12-4 and TRBJ1-2; unclear D gene. Trimming stripped 3 bases from V and 7 bases from J, with 6 bases between. This CDR3 contains 11 residues. CDR3 protein: CASSLAGGYTF. The CDR3, as DNA: TGTGCCAGCAGTTTGGCAGGTGGCTACACCTTC.

V gene TRBV7-8 combines with J gene TRBJ2-7; 12 nucleotides agree with TRBD1. The CDR3 is made up of 16 amino acids. Germline V gives CDR1 SGHVS, CDR2 FQNEAQ. The trim removed 5 bases at V and 6 bases at J, leaving 11 bases unmatched. CDR3 in amino acids: CASSVEGQGAMGEQYF. DNA for the CDR3: TGTGCCAGCAGCGTTGAGGGACAGGGGGCCATGGGCGAGCAGTACTTC.

This clone was recorded a few times. This rearrangement joins TRBV4-1 to TRBJ2-1; 8 bases align to TRBD2. J lost 5 bases, V lost 0 bases, and 12 bases had no gene match. The germline V gene encodes CDR1 MGHRA and CDR2 YSYEKL. CDR3 length: 18 amino acids. CDR3 loop: CASSQEASGPNPHNEQFF. DNA for the CDR3: TGCGCCAGCAGCCAAGAGGCTAGCGGGCCCAACCCCCACAATGAGCAGTTCTTC.

The chain employs TRBV11-3 and TRBJ2-1, with D uncertain. The germline V and J ends were trimmed by 2 bases and 0 bases, with 8 bases remaining between them. Germline assignment: CDR1 SGHNT and CDR2 YENEEA. The CDR3 sequence is 15 residues long. The CDR3 protein is CASSLNGASYNEQFF. The CDR3 region has the DNA TGTGCCAGCAGCTTAAACGGAGCCTCCTACAATGAGCAGTTCTTC. The variable domain in full, completed from reference TRBV11-3 and TRBJ2-1, reads EAGVVQSPRYKIIEKKQPVAFWCNPISGHNTLYWYLQNLGQGPELLIRYENEEAVDDSQLPKDRFSAERLKGVDSTLKIQPAELGDSAVYLCASSLNGASYNEQFFGPGTRLTVL.

V usage is TRBV6-7 and J usage is TRBJ1-1; D gene unclear. TRBV6-7 carries the ORF label, with uncertain function. Trimming took off 3 bases at V and 5 bases at J, with 7 bases between the two ends. CDR3 length equals 12 residues. CDR3 sequence: CASSYNNTEAFF. CDR3 in DNA: TGTGCCAGCAGTTATAACAATACTGAAGCTTTCTTT.

J is TRBJ2-5 and V is TRBV24-1; 8 bases agree with TRBD2. After removal of 3 bases from V and 5 bases from J, the junction contained 4 bases not matched to a gene. This CDR3 contains 14 residues. Germline CDR1 and CDR2: KGHDR and SFDVKD. The CDR3 here is CATSDPPGGETQYF. CDR3 DNA sequence: TGTGCCACCAGTGATCCCCCGGGAGGGGAGACCCAGTACTTC.

The rearrangement joins TRBV14 to TRBJ2-7, with D unresolved. The ends were cut back, 2 bases at V and 5 bases at J, with 7 bases in the middle. This CDR3 has 12 amino acids. The germline CDR1 and CDR2 sequences are SGHDN and FVKESK. The CDR3 nucleotides read TGTGCCAGCAGCCAATCATCTAACGAGCAGTACTTC. As protein: CASSQSSNEQYF.

V gene TRBV9 combines with J gene TRBJ2-2; D is ambiguous. The CDR3 length is 14 residues. V was trimmed by 3 bases and J by 3 bases, leaving 9 bases between them. Germline CDR1 is SGDLS and CDR2 is YYNGEE. The CDR3 here is CASSAVVDTGELFF. For the CDR3, the DNA is TGTGCCAGCAGCGCGGTGGTAGACACCGGGGAGCTGTTTTTT.

CDR3 sequence reads: CASSRGGAHLDYGYTF. CDR3 in DNA: TGTGCCAGCAGCCGGGGCGGGGCCCACCTAGACTATGGCTACACCTTC. V gene TRBV7-9 combines with J gene TRBJ1-2; D perhaps matches TRBD1 (5 bases). The CDR3 runs to 16 residues. Germline V gene data show CDR1 as SEHNR and CDR2 as FQNEAQ (reference sequence). V lost 5 bases, J lost 3 bases, and 19 bases lay in between.